This T cell receptor (beta chain) is from a study of response to subunit inactivated influenza vaccine. V shed 7 bases and J shed 6 bases, with 12 bases lying between them. CDR1 is SQVTM, CDR2 ANQGSEA, per germline. The CDR3 runs to 12 residues. TCRdb redid the calling of the RT-PCR reads with MiXCR, one entry per CDR3 protein. The table lists 750,000 to 850,000 distinct CDR3 sequences, about 18% of them singletons, with approximately 10% in the top ten. This receptor was identified in a man in his forties or fifties who received an inactivated influenza vaccine. This rearrangement joins TRBV29-1 to TRBJ2-2; possibly TRBD1 for D (5 bases). The sequencing here drew on PBMCs from blood, taken 5 days after vaccination. In DNA form, the CDR3 reads TGCAGCGCAACACCGACAGCCGGGGAGCTGTTTTTT. Translating it yields CSATPTAGELFF.